Here is one T cell receptor beta chain with its context. Unique molecular identifiers were built into the TCRbeta library. Each CDR3 protein gets one entry after TCRdb re-called the PCR reads with MiXCR. The sample holds fewer than 700,000 distinct CDR3 sequences, 23% seen once. This sample was taken from a study of T-cell reconstitution after alpha-beta-depleted transplantation in children. CDR3 length equals 12 residues. Per germline, CDR1 DFQATT and CDR2 SNEGSKA (reference sequence). V was trimmed by 5 bases and J by 5 bases, leaving 12 bases between them. The sequence derives from a boy under two years old who had a stem cell transplant for acute myeloid leukemia, so the T cells may come from the graft donor. Sample: PBMCs, mostly from graft donor cells, taken 360 days after TCRalphabeta/CD19-depleted stem cell transplant. The genes are TRBV20-1 and TRBJ1-2; D gene uncertain. DNA for the CDR3: TGCAGTGCTGGGGAGAAGAAGTATGGCTACACCTTC. Its translation is CSAGEKKYGYTF.